This section outlines one T cell receptor beta chain sequence together with its context. Its target is not known. Relative to the germline gene, one junction end is altered; a read error may explain this. This entry comes from a study of T cells after posttransplantation cyclophosphamide. General study points: Recipient CMV seropositivity and CMV reactivation strongly tracked TRB clonality. TRB overlap between skin or GI tissue T cells and blood was limited. Later post-transplant blood repertoires were often dominated by donor CD8+ memory clones.

The table came from immunoSEQ multiplex PCR; TCRdb's copy has only in-frame clones and leaves some out. Altogether over 30,000 clones were found in the sample, and no singletons occur. The CDR3 sequence is 15 residues long. Germline V gene data show CDR1 as SGDLS and CDR2 as YYNGEE. This TCR was recovered from a girl aged 5 to 17 in good health, CMV-negative, and a related stem cell transplant donor. The rearrangement joins TRBV9 to TRBJ1-4, with D possibly TRBD1 on 5 matching bases. The sequencing sample was made of PBMCs. In DNA form, the CDR3 reads TGTGCCAGCAACGTAGCTACGCACACAGGTGAAAAACTGTTTTTT. This translates into CASNVATHTGEKLFF.